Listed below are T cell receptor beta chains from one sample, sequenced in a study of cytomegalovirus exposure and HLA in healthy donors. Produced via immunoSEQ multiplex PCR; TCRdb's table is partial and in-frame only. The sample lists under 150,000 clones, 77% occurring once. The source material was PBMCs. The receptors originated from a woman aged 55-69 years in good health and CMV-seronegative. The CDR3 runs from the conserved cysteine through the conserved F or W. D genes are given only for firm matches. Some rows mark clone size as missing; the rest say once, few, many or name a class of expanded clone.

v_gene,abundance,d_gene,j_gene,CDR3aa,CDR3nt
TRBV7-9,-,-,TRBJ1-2,CASLAGGGYTF,TGTGCCAGCCTGGCGGGGGGCGGCTACACCTTC
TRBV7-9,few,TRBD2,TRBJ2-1,CASSTLAGGHSYNEQFF,TGTGCCAGCAGCACACTAGCGGGGGGACACTCCTACAATGAGCAGTTCTTC
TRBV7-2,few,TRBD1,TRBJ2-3,CASSWDRSTDTQYF,TGTGCCAGCAGCTGGGACAGGTCCACAGATACGCAGTATTTT
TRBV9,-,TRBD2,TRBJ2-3,CASSVGTSGGASTDTQYF,TGTGCCAGCAGCGTCGGGACTAGCGGGGGGGCCAGCACAGATACGCAGTATTTT
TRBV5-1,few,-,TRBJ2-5,CASSPQATQETQYF,TGCGCCAGCAGCCCGCAAGCGACGCAAGAGACCCAGTACTTC
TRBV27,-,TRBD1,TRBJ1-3,CASSTRQGRSGNTIYF,TGTGCCAGCAGTACCAGACAGGGGCGCTCTGGAAACACCATATATTTT
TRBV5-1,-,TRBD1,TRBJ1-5,CASSAGRDRRINQPQHF,TGCGCCAGCAGCGCAGGCCGGGACAGGCGTATAAATCAGCCCCAGCATTTT
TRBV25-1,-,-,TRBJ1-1,CASSELQDPSTEAFF,TGTGCCAGCAGTGAATTACAGGACCCCTCCACTGAAGCTTTCTTT
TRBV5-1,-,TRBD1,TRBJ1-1,CASSSTDRGGRNTEAFF,TGCGCCAGCAGCTCAACGGACAGGGGAGGAAGGAACACTGAAGCTTTCTTT
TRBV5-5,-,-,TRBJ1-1,CASSLKPRTENTEAFF,TGTGCCAGCAGCTTAAAACCCCGGACAGAGAACACTGAAGCTTTCTTT
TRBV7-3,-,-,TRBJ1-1,CASSLTTGTEAFF,TGTGCCAGCAGCTTAACGACTGGAACTGAAGCTTTCTTT
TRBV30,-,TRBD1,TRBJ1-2,CAWSLGQGIGYTF,TGTGCCTGGAGCCTGGGACAGGGGATTGGCTACACCTTC